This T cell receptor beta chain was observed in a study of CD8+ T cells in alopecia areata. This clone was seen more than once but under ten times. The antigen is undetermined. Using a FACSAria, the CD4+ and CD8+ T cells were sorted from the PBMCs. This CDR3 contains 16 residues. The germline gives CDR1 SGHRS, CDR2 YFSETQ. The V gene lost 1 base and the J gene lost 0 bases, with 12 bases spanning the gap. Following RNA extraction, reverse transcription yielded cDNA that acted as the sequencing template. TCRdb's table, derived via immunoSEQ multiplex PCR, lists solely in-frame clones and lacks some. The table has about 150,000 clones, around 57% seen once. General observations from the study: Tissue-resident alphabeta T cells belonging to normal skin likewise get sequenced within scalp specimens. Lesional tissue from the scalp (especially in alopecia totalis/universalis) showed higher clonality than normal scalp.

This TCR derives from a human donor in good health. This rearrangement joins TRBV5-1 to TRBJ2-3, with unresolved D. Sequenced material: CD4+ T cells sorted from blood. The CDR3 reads CASSLLPASSTDTQYF. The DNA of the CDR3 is TGCGCCAGCAGCTTGCTTCCAGCGAGTAGCACAGATACGCAGTATTTT.